By sample fraction, the clone carrying this TCR beta chain is large. What it binds is unknown. Each library started from approximately 15 ng of total RNA using the QIAseq Immune Repertoire TCR panel. TCRdb independently ran MiXCR on the reads; one entry per CDR3 protein. The sample has some 560 distinct CDR3 sequences; approximately 6.3% are singletons. Sorting of live CD3+CD8+TCRalphabeta+ cells by PD-1 and/or TIGIT gave four subsets. This sample is drawn from a study of circulating CD8 cells and anti-PD-1 response in melanoma. The wider study: Responders had complete or partial responses; non-responders had stable or progressive disease. Study results and caveats: PD-1 and DPOS subsets showed similar, higher clonality than DNEG. No tumor material was available, so peptide assays assessed reactivity.

Deletions cut 2 bases from V and 2 bases from J, with 16 bases between. The CDR3 is made up of 17 amino acids. CDR1 is LGHNA, CDR2 YSLEER, per germline. The receptor's source is a human donor with melanoma. The specimen comprised CD8+ T cells from PBMCs, sampled at baseline or after one month of anti-PD-1 therapy (not recorded which). This chain joins TRBV4-3 and TRBJ2-4, with a possible D match to TRBD2 (5 bases). The CDR3: CASSQTDTGISKNIQYF. The CDR3 DNA reads as TGCGCCAGCAGCCAAACCGATACCGGGATCTCCAAAAACATTCAGTACTTC.